This TCR beta chain was recovered during a study of blood T cell repertoires in COVID-19 (dated by TCRdb to 2020 to 2022). Regarding the research as a whole: Samples from collaborators originated in the United States, Italy and Spain and spanned both the acute and convalescent phases of COVID-19. The prospective study material was composed of cDNA or gDNA derived from T cells, B-cell-depleted T cells, or PBMCs. Deeply sampled blood TCRbeta repertoires from subjects exposed to, actively infected with, or recovered from COVID-19 were included in the dataset. The repertoires were made available in a free public database intended to serve as a resource for research on the immune response to SARS-CoV-2. The samples were drawn from two sources: the first 160 participants of the ongoing ImmuneRACE study, and 950 to 1,500 subjects contributed by 6 global collaborators. The sample metadata nearly always contained a de-identified subject ID, COVID-19 status, age in years and sex. Where HLA class I and class II types were available, the types were taken from metadata supplied by the sample provider, not from assay-based typing. The research as a whole found: How much clinical and demographic metadata was included differed by source and by participant, and the metadata was provided uncurated.

TCRbeta CDR3 regions were amplified from genomic DNA using the immunoSEQ Assay, a bias-controlled multiplex PCR. The authors' analysis ran thus. The number of nucleated cells in each sample was estimated from the amplification of reference gene primers within the assay. To quantify the absolute abundance of each unique TCRbeta CDR3 rearrangement, sequence reads were collapsed and filtered. Productive Simpson clonality was computed per sample as the square root of Simpson's diversity index over productive rearrangements. TCRdb took over this immuneACCESS table, retaining in-frame rearrangements with V and J assigned. Such tables are incomplete; in checked studies, under half of the missing clones stem from an unresolved V gene, and the remainder is unexplained. V and J calls and clone size are as listed in that table; D and trimming were resolved from the DNA. In this sample the table shows 130,000 or so clones, roughly 84% of which occur a single time. The ten largest make up more than 1.2% of the sample.

The CDR3, cysteine through phenylalanine, is 14 amino acids long. The entry retains the CDR3 DNA only, 42 bases that are in frame from base 1. Clipping removes 4 bases from V and 7 bases from J, with 3 as the unmatched junction base count. Taken from the germline V gene (reference sequence), the CDR1 and CDR2 loops are SGHAT and FQDESV. The collaborating institutions used their own protocols to collect whole blood in K2EDTA tubes. Collaborator samples were shipped for TCRbeta analysis as frozen whole blood, isolated PBMCs, or DNA extracted from either sample type. As to this clone: Its antigen is unknown. Base qualities are not recorded, but no much larger clone differs from it by a single base.

Rearrangement joined TRBV11-1 to TRBJ2-2; 10 nucleotides in the junction match TRBD2. Material for sequencing was peripheral blood. This sequence originates from a man aged 55 to 69 with acute or convalescent COVID-19. The CDR3 corresponds to CASSWASGSGELFF. The nucleotides are TGTGCCAGCAGCTGGGCTAGCGGGAGCGGGGAGCTGTTTTTT.